The clone carrying this T cell receptor beta chain was detected only once. The target antigen is unknown. TCRdb's table, derived via immunoSEQ multiplex PCR, lists solely in-frame clones and lacks some. The repertoire holds under 200,000 clones, with 94% as singletons. The CDR3 has 16 residues. CDR1 MDHEN and CDR2 SYDVKM come from the germline V gene. V was trimmed by 2 bases and J by 2 bases, leaving 12 bases between them. This sample was taken from a study of T cell responses to AZD1222 COVID-19 vaccine. General study points: At baseline, seropositivity was found in only six AZD1222 recipients. With dominance at 160-218 and 743-854, vaccine-associated CD4 TCRs spanned spike.

This chain links TRBV28 with TRBJ1-4, with D tentatively TRBD1 (5 bases). The source of this sequence is an adult in good health. The sample was peripheral blood, taken on day 0 of AZD1222 vaccination. Written as DNA, the CDR3 is TGTGCCAGCAGTTTAATCTTGGGACGGACTAATGAAAAACTGTTTTTT. Protein sequence: CASSLILGRTNEKLFF. Full variable domain (missing parts from reference TRBV28 and TRBJ1-4): DVKVTQSSRYLVKRTGEKVFLECVQDMDHENMFWYRQDPGLGLRLIYFSYDVKMKEKGDIPEGYSVSREKKERFSLILESASTNQTSMYLCASSLILGRTNEKLFFGSGTQLSVL.